The rows below give T cell receptor beta chains drawn from one sample of a study of response to subunit inactivated influenza vaccine. TCRdb processed the RT-PCR reads anew with MiXCR; each CDR3 protein has one entry. Counted here are about 700,000 distinct CDR3 sequences, about 15% occurring once; the ten biggest clones make up around 7%. Specimen: PBMCs from blood, collected less than 15 days before vaccination. The receptors shown here come from a man aged 50 to 59 who received an inactivated influenza vaccine. CDR3s include the opening cysteine and the closing phenylalanine or tryptophan. The D gene is left open where the match is weak. Clone size is stated in some rows and not others, as once, few, many or a class when expanded.

J gene | D gene | V gene | clone size | CDR3 DNA | CDR3 protein
TRBJ2-2 | - | TRBV5-1 | few | TGCGCCAGCAGCAACCGACCGCAGGGTCGCACCGGGGAGCTGTTTTTT | CASSNRPQGRTGELFF
TRBJ2-7 | - | TRBV11-2 | few | TGTGCCAGCAGCGCTAAAATAACCTGGTTCGGGGACGAGCAGTACTTC | CASSAKITWFGDEQYF
TRBJ2-2 | TRBD1 | TRBV6-1 | few | TGTGCCAGCAGCCAAATAGGGACAGGGAAGGGTGGTGGGGAGCTGTTTTTT | CASSQIGTGKGGGELFF
TRBJ2-1 | TRBD1 | TRBV19 | - | TGTGCCAGTAGTCCCCGCTGGGACAGCAGGGATGAGCAGTTCTTC | CASSPRWDSRDEQFF
TRBJ2-7 | - | TRBV11-2 | few | TGTGCCAGCAGCTGGACCGGGTCTGGGATTCCCTACGAGCAGTACTTC | CASSWTGSGIPYEQYF
TRBJ1-6 | - | TRBV3-1 | many | TGTGCCAGCAGCCAGACAGGAGAAAATTCACCCCTCCACTTT | CASSQTGENSPLHF
TRBJ2-3 | - | TRBV5-1 | - | TGCGCCAGCCTAGTAGGGGATACGCAGTATTTT | CASLVGDTQYF
TRBJ2-3 | TRBD2 | TRBV7-6 | - | TGTGCCAGCAGCTTTACGCCTGGGACTAGCGGGTATATCGATACGCAGTATTTT | CASSFTPGTSGYIDTQYF
TRBJ2-2 | - | TRBV20-1 | few | TGCAGTGCTAGTAGAACTAGTGGTGCCGGGGAGCTGTTTTTT | CSASRTSGAGELFF
TRBJ1-4 | - | TRBV7-9 | few | TGTGCCAGCAGCTTACGGATCGGGGACAATCGGGAAAAACTGTTTTTT | CASSLRIGDNREKLFF
TRBJ2-1 | TRBD1 | TRBV12-3/TRBV12-4 | few | TGTGCCAGCAGTCGAGGACAGGCTGGGGAGCAGTTCTTC | CASSRGQAGEQFF
TRBJ2-7 | - | TRBV3-1 | few | TGTGCCAGCAGCCAACTTCCCTACGAGCAGTACTTC | CASSQLPYEQYF
TRBJ1-6 | TRBD1 | TRBV6-1 | - | TGTGCCAGCAGCCTAACAGGGGTGAGGAATTCACCCCTCCACTTT | CASSLTGVRNSPLHF
TRBJ1-5 | - | TRBV3-1 | - | TGTGCCAGCAGCCAACAGGGTTTATCTCAGCCCCAGCATTTT | CASSQQGLSQPQHF
TRBJ2-1 | - | TRBV14 | few | TGTGCCAGCAGCCAACTGGGCGGGACCTACAATGAGCAGTTCTTC | CASSQLGGTYNEQFF
TRBJ2-6 | - | TRBV10-3 | - | TGTGCCATCGGTCCAGGGGCTCAAGGGGCCAACGTCCTGACTTTC | CAIGPGAQGANVLTF
TRBJ2-1 | TRBD2 | TRBV11-2 | - | TGTGCCAGCAGCTTCGGGGTGGCTAGCGGGACTAACTACAATGAGCAGTTCTTC | CASSFGVASGTNYNEQFF
TRBJ1-2 | - | TRBV6-1 | - | TGTGCCAGCAGCCCAAAATCAAACAGGGCTAATAACTATGGCTACACCTTC | CASSPKSNRANNYGYTF
TRBJ2-1 | - | TRBV24-1 | - | TGTGCCACCAGTGACCTCCCAGGGAGGATCAATGAGCAGTTCTTC | CATSDLPGRINEQFF
TRBJ2-3 | - | TRBV6-1 | few | TGTGCCAGCAGTGAACGAGAGGGACACCTCACAGATACGCAGTATTTT | CASSEREGHLTDTQYF
TRBJ2-2 | - | TRBV6-2/TRBV6-3 | - | TGTGCCAGCAGTCGACTCCTCATGAGCACCGGGGAGCTGTTTTTT | CASSRLLMSTGELFF
TRBJ2-1 | - | TRBV29-1 | - | TGCAGCGTTGATGGGGGAACAGGGACCCCCTACAATGAGCAGTTCTTC | CSVDGGTGTPYNEQFF
TRBJ2-3 | TRBD1 | TRBV20-1 | - | TGCAGTGCGGGTCGGACAGGTAACGAGGATACGCAGTATTTT | CSAGRTGNEDTQYF
TRBJ1-5 | TRBD1 | TRBV7-2 | - | TGTGCCAGCAGCTCGACAGGGGGAGAGCGTCAGCCCCAGCATTTT | CASSSTGGERQPQHF
TRBJ2-7 | TRBD2 | TRBV11-2 | - | TGTGCCAGCAGCTTAATAAAGGGACTAGGTGTGTACGAGCAGTACTTC | CASSLIKGLGVYEQYF
TRBJ2-2 | - | TRBV12-3/TRBV12-4 | - | TGTGCCAGCAGTTGGGTCAGCTCGAACACCGGGGAGCTGTTTTTT | CASSWVSSNTGELFF
TRBJ2-2 | - | TRBV27 | - | TGTGCCAGCAGTTTATCGGGACACTACACCGGGGAGCTGTTTTTT | CASSLSGHYTGELFF
TRBJ2-2 | - | TRBV7-6 | - | TGTGCCAGCAGCTTACAGGGGGGATACACCGGGGAGCTGTTTTTT | CASSLQGGYTGELFF
TRBJ1-5 | - | TRBV20-1 | - | TGCAGTGCTAGAGACCCTAGCTATAGCAATCAGCCCCAGCATTTT | CSARDPSYSNQPQHF
TRBJ2-5 | - | TRBV29-1 | - | TGCAGCGTTGTGACCTGGGAAGAGGCCCAGTACTTC | CSVVTWEEAQYF
TRBJ2-1 | TRBD1 | TRBV7-9 | - | TGTGCCAGCAGCATCCGGGACAGGGGCCTAGGGGAGCAGTTCTTC | CASSIRDRGLGEQFF
TRBJ2-2 | - | TRBV20-1 | - | TGCAGTGCCTGCGAGGCGGTTACCGCGGAGCTGTTTTTT | CSACEAVTAELFF
TRBJ2-1 | - | TRBV15 | - | TGTGCCACCGGGGCGGTATCTTACAATGAGCAGTTCTTC | CATGAVSYNEQFF
TRBJ1-1 | - | TRBV6-1 | - | TGTGCCAGCATGAGCGGCATGAACACTGAAGCTTTCTTT | CASMSGMNTEAFF
TRBJ1-5 | - | TRBV6-2/TRBV6-3 | few | TGTGCCAGCAGAGATCAGAGCAATCAGCCCCAGCATTTT | CASRDQSNQPQHF
TRBJ2-3 | - | TRBV2 | few | TGTGCCAGCAGTGAACGTCCACCAGATACGCAGTATTTT | CASSERPPDTQYF
TRBJ2-3 | TRBD2 | TRBV11-2 | - | TGTGCCAGCAGCCAACTAGCGGGGGCTCCAGATACGCAGTATTTT | CASSQLAGAPDTQYF
TRBJ1-5 | - | TRBV27 | - | TGTGCCAGCAGTTTAAGGGACGGCTATGGGTGGCCCCAGCATTTT | CASSLRDGYGWPQHF
TRBJ2-7 | - | TRBV27 | - | TGTGCCAGCAGTTTAGGGGGGGCGCCAGCCTCCTACGAGCAGTACTTC | CASSLGGAPASYEQYF
TRBJ1-5 | - | TRBV29-1 | many | TGCAGCGTTGGTGATGTTAATCAGCCCCAGCATTTT | CSVGDVNQPQHF
TRBJ2-1 | - | TRBV5-1 | few | TGCGCCAGCAGCTCCGGTAGCGGTTCAGCCTACAATGAGCAGTTCTTC | CASSSGSGSAYNEQFF
TRBJ2-3 | - | TRBV30 | few | TGTGCCGAGGGCCCATTCACAGATACGCAGTATTTT | CAEGPFTDTQYF
TRBJ1-5 | - | TRBV4-2 | few | TGTGCCAGCAGCCAAGAAGGGGGTAATAGCAATCAGCCCCAGCATTTT | CASSQEGGNSNQPQHF
TRBJ2-7 | - | TRBV20-1 | - | TGCAGTGCAAAAGACAGGACCCTCTCCTACGAGCAGTACTTC | CSAKDRTLSYEQYF
TRBJ2-3 | TRBD1 | TRBV2 | many | TGTGCCAGCAGACGACAGGGCGCGTTCAGCACAGATACGCAGTATTTT | CASRRQGAFSTDTQYF
TRBJ2-2 | - | TRBV5-1 | few | TGCGCCAGCAGCGCCCGAACAGGGTCGGGGGAGCTGTTTTTT | CASSARTGSGELFF
TRBJ2-3 | - | TRBV7-2 | - | TGTGCCAGCAGCTTACACGGGACCGTAGGAGATACGCAGTATTTT | CASSLHGTVGDTQYF
TRBJ2-7 | - | TRBV9 | few | TGTGCCAGCAGCGGTGGCGGGGCCGCCTACGAGCAGTACTTC | CASSGGGAAYEQYF
TRBJ2-6 | TRBD2 | TRBV20-1 | few | TGCAGTGCTAGCTCTATCCCGGGACTAGCGGGAGGCTCAGGGGCCAACGTCCTGACTTTC | CSASSIPGLAGGSGANVLTF
TRBJ1-1 | - | TRBV7-2 | few | TGTGCCAGCAGCCTCGTGAAGGGGAACACTGAAGCTTTCTTT | CASSLVKGNTEAFF